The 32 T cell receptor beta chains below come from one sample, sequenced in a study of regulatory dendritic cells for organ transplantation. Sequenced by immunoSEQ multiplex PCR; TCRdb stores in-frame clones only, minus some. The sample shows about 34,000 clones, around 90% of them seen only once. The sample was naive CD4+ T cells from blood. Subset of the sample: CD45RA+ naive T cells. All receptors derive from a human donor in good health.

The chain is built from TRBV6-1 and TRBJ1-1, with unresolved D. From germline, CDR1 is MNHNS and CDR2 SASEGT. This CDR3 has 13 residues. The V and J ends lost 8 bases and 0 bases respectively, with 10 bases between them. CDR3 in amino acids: CASLRGLNTEAFF. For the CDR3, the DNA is TGTGCCAGCTTGCGAGGGCTGAACACTGAAGCTTTCTTT.

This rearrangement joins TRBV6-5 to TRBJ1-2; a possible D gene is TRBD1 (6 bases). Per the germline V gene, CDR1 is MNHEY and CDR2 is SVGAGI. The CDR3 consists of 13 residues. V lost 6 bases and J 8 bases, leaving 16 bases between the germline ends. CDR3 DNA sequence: TGTGCCAGCAGAGGGCAGGGGATAGGCGGCTACACCTTC. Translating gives CASRGQGIGGYTF.

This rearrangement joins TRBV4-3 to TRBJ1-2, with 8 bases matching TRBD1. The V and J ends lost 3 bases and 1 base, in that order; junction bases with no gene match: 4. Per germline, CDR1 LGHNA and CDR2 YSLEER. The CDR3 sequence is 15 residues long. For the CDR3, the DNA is TGCGCCAGCAGCCACGCAGGGGGCCGTAACTATGGCTACACCTTC. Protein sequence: CASSHAGGRNYGYTF.

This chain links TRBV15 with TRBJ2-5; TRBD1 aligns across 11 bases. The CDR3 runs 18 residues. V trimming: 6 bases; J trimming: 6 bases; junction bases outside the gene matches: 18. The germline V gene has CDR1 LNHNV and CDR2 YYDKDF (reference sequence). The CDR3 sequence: CATSFAGTGGLSVKTQYF. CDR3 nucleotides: TGTGCCACCAGTTTTGCCGGGACAGGGGGGTTATCTGTCAAGACCCAGTACTTC.

The CDR3: CASSHDARKYGYTF. In nucleotides, the CDR3 is TGCGCCAGCAGCCACGACGCAAGAAAATATGGCTACACCTTC. V is TRBV4-1 and J is TRBJ1-2, with D uncertain. The CDR3 contains 14 residues. Germline-derived CDR1 and CDR2 are MGHRA and YSYEKL. Deletions cut 3 bases from V and 5 bases from J, with 13 bases between.

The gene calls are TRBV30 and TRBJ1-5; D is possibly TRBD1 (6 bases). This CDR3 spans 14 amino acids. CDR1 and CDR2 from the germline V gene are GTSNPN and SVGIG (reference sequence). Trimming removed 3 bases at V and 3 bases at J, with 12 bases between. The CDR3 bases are TGTGCCTGGAGCCTACAGGGAGTCAATCAGCCCCAGCATTTT. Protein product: CAWSLQGVNQPQHF.

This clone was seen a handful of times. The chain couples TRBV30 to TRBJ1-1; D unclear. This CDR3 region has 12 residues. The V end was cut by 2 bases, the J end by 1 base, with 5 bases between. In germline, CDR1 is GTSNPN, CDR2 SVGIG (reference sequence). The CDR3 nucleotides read TGTGCCTGGAGTAGGTGGAACACTGAAGCTTTCTTT. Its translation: CAWSRWNTEAFF.

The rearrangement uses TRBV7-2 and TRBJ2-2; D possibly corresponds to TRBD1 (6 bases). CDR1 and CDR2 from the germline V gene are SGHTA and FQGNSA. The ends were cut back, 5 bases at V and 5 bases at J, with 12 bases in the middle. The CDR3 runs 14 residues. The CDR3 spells CASSRGGITGELFF. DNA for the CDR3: TGTGCCAGCAGCCGAGGGGGTATTACCGGGGAGCTGTTTTTT.

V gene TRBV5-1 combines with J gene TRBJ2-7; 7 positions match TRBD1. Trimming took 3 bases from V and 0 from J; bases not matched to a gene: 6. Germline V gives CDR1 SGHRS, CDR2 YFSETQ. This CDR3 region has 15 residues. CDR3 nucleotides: TGCGCCAGCAGCTCCGGACAGGAGAGCTCCTACGAGCAGTACTTC. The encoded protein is CASSSGQESSYEQYF.

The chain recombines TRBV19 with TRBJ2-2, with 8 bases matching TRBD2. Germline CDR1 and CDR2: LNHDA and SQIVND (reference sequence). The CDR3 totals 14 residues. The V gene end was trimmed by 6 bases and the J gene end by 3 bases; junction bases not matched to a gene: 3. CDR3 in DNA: TGTGCCAGTAGAACAGCGGGGGACACCGGGGAGCTGTTTTTT. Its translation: CASRTAGDTGELFF.

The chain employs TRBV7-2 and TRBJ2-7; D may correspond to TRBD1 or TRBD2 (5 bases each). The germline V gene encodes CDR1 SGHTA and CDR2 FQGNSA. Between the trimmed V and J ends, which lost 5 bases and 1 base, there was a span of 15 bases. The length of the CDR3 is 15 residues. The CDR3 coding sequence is TGTGCCAGCAGCCTGCGAGGGGCTTCTTCCTACGAGCAGTACTTC. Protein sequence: CASSLRGASSYEQYF.

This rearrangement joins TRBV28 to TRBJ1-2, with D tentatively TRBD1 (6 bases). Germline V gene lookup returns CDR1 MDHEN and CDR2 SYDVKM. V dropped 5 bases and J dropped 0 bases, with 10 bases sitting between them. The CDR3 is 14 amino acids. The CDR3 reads CASSIQGANYGYTF. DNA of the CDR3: TGTGCCAGCAGTATACAGGGAGCTAACTATGGCTACACCTTC.

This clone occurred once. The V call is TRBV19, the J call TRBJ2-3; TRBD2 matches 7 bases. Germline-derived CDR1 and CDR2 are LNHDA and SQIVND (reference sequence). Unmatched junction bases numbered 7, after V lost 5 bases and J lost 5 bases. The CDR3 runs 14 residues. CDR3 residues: CASSPRTSVDTQYF. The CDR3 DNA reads TGTGCCAGTAGTCCTCGTACTAGCGTAGATACGCAGTATTTT.

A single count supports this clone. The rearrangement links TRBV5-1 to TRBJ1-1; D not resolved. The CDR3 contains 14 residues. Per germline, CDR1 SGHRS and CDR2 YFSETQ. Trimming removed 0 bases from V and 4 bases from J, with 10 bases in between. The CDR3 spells CASSLGQVGTEAFF. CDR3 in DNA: TGCGCCAGCAGCTTGGGTCAGGTGGGCACTGAAGCTTTCTTT. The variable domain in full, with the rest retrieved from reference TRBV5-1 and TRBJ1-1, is KAGVTQTPRYLIKTRGQQVTLSCSPISGHRSVSWYQQTPGQGLQFLFEYFSETQRNKGNFPGRFSGRQFSNSRSEMNVSTLELGDSALYLCASSLGQVGTEAFFGQGTRLTVV.

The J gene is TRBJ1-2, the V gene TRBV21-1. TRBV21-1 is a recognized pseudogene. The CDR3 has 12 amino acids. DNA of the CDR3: TGTGAGATTCCGGGGGCCTTGTATGGCTACACCTTC. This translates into CEIPGALYGYTF.

CDR3 DNA sequence: TGTGCCAGCAGTGAAGATGGGGAGATTGGTGGTCTGTTTTTT. Amino acids: CASSEDGEIGGLFF. This chain connects TRBV2 to TRBJ1-4; D ambiguous. The V gene's germline CDR1 is SNHLY and CDR2 FYNNEI. This CDR3 comprises 14 residues. The germline V and J ends were trimmed by 1 base and 14 bases, with 17 bases remaining between them.

The CDR3 protein is CASSRPSHYGYTF. CDR3 DNA: TGCGCCAGCAGCCGGCCCAGTCACTATGGCTACACCTTC. The genes are TRBV10-1 and TRBJ1-2, with D unclear. CDR1 and CDR2 from the germline V gene are WNHNN and SYGVQD (reference sequence). V lost 6 bases and J 3 bases, leaving 11 bases between the germline ends. The CDR3 contains 13 residues.

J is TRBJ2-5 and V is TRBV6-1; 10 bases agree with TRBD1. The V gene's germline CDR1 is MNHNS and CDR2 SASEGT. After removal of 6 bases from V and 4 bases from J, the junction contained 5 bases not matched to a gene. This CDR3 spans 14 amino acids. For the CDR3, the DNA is TGTGCCAGCAGGACCGGGACAGGGGTAGAGACCCAGTACTTC. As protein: CASRTGTGVETQYF.

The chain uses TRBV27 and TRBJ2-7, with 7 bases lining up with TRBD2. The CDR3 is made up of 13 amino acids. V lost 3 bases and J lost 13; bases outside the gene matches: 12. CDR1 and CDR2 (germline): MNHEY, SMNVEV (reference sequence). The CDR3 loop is CASSLGVRGVEYF. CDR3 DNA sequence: TGTGCCAGCAGTTTGGGGGTCCGGGGGGTAGAATACTTC.

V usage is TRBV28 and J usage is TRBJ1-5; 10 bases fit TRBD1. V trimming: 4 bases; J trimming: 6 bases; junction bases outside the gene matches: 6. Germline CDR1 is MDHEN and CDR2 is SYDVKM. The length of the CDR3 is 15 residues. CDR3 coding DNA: TGTGCCAGCAGTTCCACCGGGACAGGGGTTCAGCCCCAGCATTTT. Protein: CASSSTGTGVQPQHF.

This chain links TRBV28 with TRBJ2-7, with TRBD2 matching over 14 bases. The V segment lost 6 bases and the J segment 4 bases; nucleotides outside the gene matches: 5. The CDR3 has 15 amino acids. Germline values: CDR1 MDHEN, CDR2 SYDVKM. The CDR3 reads CASRTGTSGRYEQYF. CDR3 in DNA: TGTGCCAGCAGGACCGGGACTAGCGGGAGATACGAGCAGTACTTC.

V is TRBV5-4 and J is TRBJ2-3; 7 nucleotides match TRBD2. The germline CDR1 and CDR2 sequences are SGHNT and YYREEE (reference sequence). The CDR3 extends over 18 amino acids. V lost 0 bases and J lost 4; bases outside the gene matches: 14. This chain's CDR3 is CASSLVILAGASADTQYF. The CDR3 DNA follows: TGTGCCAGCAGCTTGGTTATTCTGGCGGGAGCCTCCGCAGATACGCAGTATTTT.

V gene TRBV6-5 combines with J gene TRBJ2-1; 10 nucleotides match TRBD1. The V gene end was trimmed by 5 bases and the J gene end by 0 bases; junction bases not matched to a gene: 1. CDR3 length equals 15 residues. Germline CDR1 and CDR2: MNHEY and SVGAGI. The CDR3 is CASSRDRGSYNEQFF. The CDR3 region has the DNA TGTGCCAGCAGTCGGGACAGGGGCTCCTACAATGAGCAGTTCTTC.

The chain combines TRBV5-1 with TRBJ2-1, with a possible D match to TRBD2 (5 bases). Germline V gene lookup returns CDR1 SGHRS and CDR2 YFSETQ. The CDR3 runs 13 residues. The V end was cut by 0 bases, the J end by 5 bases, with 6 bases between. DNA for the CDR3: TGCGCCAGCAGCTTGGGAGCGGACAATGAGCAGTTCTTC. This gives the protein CASSLGADNEQFF.

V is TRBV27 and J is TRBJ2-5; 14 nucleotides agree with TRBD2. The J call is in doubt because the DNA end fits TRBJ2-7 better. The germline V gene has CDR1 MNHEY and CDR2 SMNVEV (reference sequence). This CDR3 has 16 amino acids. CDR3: CASRKLTSGGASEQYF. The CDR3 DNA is TGTGCCAGCAGAAAACTGACTAGCGGGGGGGCTAGCGAGCAGTACTTC.

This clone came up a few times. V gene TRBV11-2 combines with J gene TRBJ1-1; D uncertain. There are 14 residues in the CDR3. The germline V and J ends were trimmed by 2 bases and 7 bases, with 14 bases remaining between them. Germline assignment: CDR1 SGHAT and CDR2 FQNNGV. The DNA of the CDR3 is TGTGCCAGCAGCTTACTTCGCAGCTCGGGTGAAGCTTTCTTT. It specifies CASSLLRSSGEAFF.

CDR3 region: CAWSVRSAGAETQYF. In nucleotides, the CDR3 is TGTGCCTGGAGTGTACGGTCTGCGGGAGCCGAGACCCAGTACTTC. The chain has TRBV30 and TRBJ2-5, with TRBD2 matching 7 bases. Trimming took 0 bases from V and 5 from J; bases not matched to a gene: 9. CDR1 is GTSNPN and CDR2 is SVGIG in the germline V gene (reference sequence). The CDR3 has 15 residues.

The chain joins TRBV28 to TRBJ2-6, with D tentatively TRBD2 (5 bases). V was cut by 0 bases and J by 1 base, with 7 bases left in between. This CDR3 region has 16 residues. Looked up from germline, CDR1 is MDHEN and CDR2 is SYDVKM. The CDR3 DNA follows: TGTGCCAGCAGTTTATGGGGCGGGTCTGGGGCCAACGTCCTGACTTTC. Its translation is CASSLWGGSGANVLTF. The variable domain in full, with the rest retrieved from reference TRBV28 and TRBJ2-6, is DVKVTQSSRYLVKRTGEKVFLECVQDMDHENMFWYRQDPGLGLRLIYFSYDVKMKEKGDIPEGYSVSREKKERFSLILESASTNQTSMYLCASSLWGGSGANVLTFGAGSRLTVL.

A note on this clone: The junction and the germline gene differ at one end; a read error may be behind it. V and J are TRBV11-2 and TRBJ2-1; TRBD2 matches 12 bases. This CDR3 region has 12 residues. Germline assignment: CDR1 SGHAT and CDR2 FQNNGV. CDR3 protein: CASSYRTSGTLF. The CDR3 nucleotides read TGTGCCAGCAGCTACAGGACTAGCGGGACCCTCTTC.

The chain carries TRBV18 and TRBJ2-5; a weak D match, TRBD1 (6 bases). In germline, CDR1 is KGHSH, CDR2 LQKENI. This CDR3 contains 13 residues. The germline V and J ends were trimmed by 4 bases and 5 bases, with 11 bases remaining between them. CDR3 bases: TGTGCCAGCTCACGGGACATCCACGAGACCCAGTACTTC. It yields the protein CASSRDIHETQYF.

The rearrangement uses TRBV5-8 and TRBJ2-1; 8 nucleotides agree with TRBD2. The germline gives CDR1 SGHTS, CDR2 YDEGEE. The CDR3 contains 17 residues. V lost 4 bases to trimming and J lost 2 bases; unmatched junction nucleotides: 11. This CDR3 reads CASSQTFLAGPYNEQFF. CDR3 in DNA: TGTGCCAGCAGCCAGACCTTTCTAGCGGGTCCCTACAATGAGCAGTTCTTC.

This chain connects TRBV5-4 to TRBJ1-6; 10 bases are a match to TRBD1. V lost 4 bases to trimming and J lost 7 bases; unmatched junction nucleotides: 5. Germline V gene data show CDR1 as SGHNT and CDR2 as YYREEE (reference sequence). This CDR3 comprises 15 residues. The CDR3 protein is CASSGGQGNNSPLHF. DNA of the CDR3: TGTGCCAGCAGCGGGGGACAGGGGAACAATTCACCCCTCCACTTT.